The 32 T cell receptor beta chains in this list originate from one sample, sequenced in a study of blood T cell repertoires in COVID-19. The protocol was immunoSEQ multiplex PCR, while the TCRdb copy is restricted to in-frame clones and leaves out a portion. The sample records 240,000 or so clones, approximately 84% being singletons. Material for sequencing was PBMCs or T cells enriched from blood (not recorded which). The receptors originated from a woman between 35 and 50 years old with acute COVID-19.

This sequence joins TRBV19 and TRBJ1-6, with 8 bases fitting TRBD1. CDR1 LNHDA and CDR2 SQIVND come from the germline V gene (reference sequence). J was trimmed by 6 bases and V by 1 base; bases with no gene match: 8. The length of the CDR3 is 17 residues. DNA for the CDR3: TGTGCCAGTAGTATAGCTTCAGGGGGCGAGGCTAATTCACCCCTCCACTTT. Amino acids: CASSIASGGEANSPLHF.

The gene calls are TRBV11-1 and TRBJ2-1; 11 bases are shared with TRBD2. The CDR3 spans 16 residues. Germline assignment: CDR1 SGHAT and CDR2 FQDESV (reference sequence). With V trimmed by 0 bases and J by 8 bases, 6 bases remained unmatched. CDR3 sequence reads: CASSLAQGLAGHEQFF. CDR3 in DNA: TGTGCCAGCAGCTTAGCGCAAGGACTAGCGGGCCATGAGCAGTTCTTC. The variable domain in full, with the rest retrieved from reference TRBV11-1 and TRBJ2-1, is EAEVAQSPRYKITEKSQAVAFWCDPISGHATLYWYRQILGQGPELLVQFQDESVVDDSQLPKDRFSAERLKGVDSTLKIQPAELGDSAMYLCASSLAQGLAGHEQFFGPGTRLTVL.

The V gene is TRBV16, the J gene TRBJ2-7; 9 bases are a match to TRBD1. Trimming at V came to 2 bases and at J to 13 bases, leaving 3 bases not matched to a gene. Germline CDR1 reads KGHSY; CDR2 reads FQNENV. The CDR3 contains 11 residues. CDR3 nucleotide sequence: TGTGCCAGCAGCCAAAACAGGGGGCGATACTTC. Its translation is CASSQNRGRYF.

The chain has TRBV19 and TRBJ2-7, with 9 bases aligning to TRBD1. The CDR3 runs 15 residues. Germline-derived CDR1 and CDR2 are LNHDA and SQIVND (reference sequence). V was clipped by 2 bases and J by 3 bases; unmatched bases: 5. DNA for the CDR3: TGTGCCAGTAGTATATTGTTGGGACAGGGCTACGAGCAGTACTTC. Encoded protein: CASSILLGQGYEQYF.

CDR3 sequence reads: CASSQATDNTEAFF. Here the CDR3 DNA reads TGCGCCAGCAGCCAAGCGACAGATAACACTGAAGCTTTCTTT. The chain employs TRBV4-1 and TRBJ1-1; D may be TRBD1 (5 bases). V lost 1 base and J lost 2, with 8 bases in between. This CDR3 contains 14 residues. Per the germline V gene, CDR1 is MGHRA and CDR2 is YSYEKL.

This rearrangement joins TRBV25-1 to TRBJ2-5; TRBD1 might be the D (5 bases). Germline assignment: CDR1 MGHDK and CDR2 SYGVNS. V lost 8 bases and J lost 5, with 15 bases in between. The CDR3 covers 13 residues. The chain's CDR3 is CASRTYPLETQYF. DNA for the CDR3: TGTGCCAGCCGGACATACCCTCTGGAGACCCAGTACTTC.

The rearrangement joins TRBV4-2 to TRBJ1-4; D remains unclear. This CDR3 has 15 residues. The germline V and J ends were trimmed by 0 bases and 6 bases, with 11 bases remaining between them. Germline V CDR1 and CDR2: LGHNA, YNFKEQ. CDR3 in amino acids: CASSQEQDIYEKLFF. The DNA for the CDR3 is TGTGCCAGCAGCCAAGAACAAGATATTTATGAAAAACTGTTTTTT.

The genes are TRBV11-2 and TRBJ2-1, with no clear D. Germline CDR1 is SGHAT and CDR2 is FQNNGV. V lost 0 bases and J 14 bases, leaving 8 bases between the germline ends. The CDR3 has 11 residues. CDR3 DNA: TGTGCCAGCAGCTTAGACTACGCGGAGTTCTTC. Protein sequence: CASSLDYAEFF.

This chain uses TRBV29-1 with TRBJ1-5, with 9 bases fitting TRBD1. The J segment lost 11 bases and the V segment lost 6 bases, leaving 8 bases of the junction unmatched. Germline V gives CDR1 SQVTM, CDR2 ANQGSEA. This CDR3 is built from 12 residues. CDR3: CSVGTGTKAQHF. DNA for the CDR3: TGCAGCGTGGGGACAGGGACCAAAGCCCAGCATTTT.

This chain connects TRBV14 to TRBJ2-7; 8 bases line up with TRBD1. The CDR3 sequence is 15 residues long. Germline CDR1 SGHDN, CDR2 FVKESK. V shed 3 bases and J 0 bases; nucleotides not matched to a gene: 4. In nucleotides, the CDR3 is TGTGCCAGCAGCCAGGGGACAGGAAGCTCCTACGAGCAGTACTTC. It codes for CASSQGTGSSYEQYF.

The chain combines TRBV19 with TRBJ1-1; perhaps TRBD1 as D (6 bases). Germline V gene lookup returns CDR1 LNHDA and CDR2 SQIVND (reference sequence). This CDR3 has 15 residues. V lost 7 bases, J lost 5 bases, and 20 bases lay in between. The CDR3 reads CASTLAGEGFTEAFF. CDR3 nucleotides: TGTGCCAGTACCCTTGCAGGGGAGGGTTTTACTGAAGCTTTCTTT.

This clone occurred a few times. The chain joins TRBV29-1 to TRBJ2-3; 7 positions match TRBD1. The CDR3 extends over 14 amino acids. Germline-derived CDR1 and CDR2 are SQVTM and ANQGSEA. J was trimmed by 0 bases and V by 6 bases; bases with no gene match: 6. This CDR3 reads CSVRGQTSTDTQYF. In DNA form, the CDR3 reads TGCAGCGTGAGGGGACAGACTAGCACAGATACGCAGTATTTT.

J is TRBJ1-2 and V is TRBV11-3; tentative D call: TRBD1 (5 bases). CDR1 SGHNT and CDR2 YENEEA come from the germline V gene. The V and J ends lost 6 bases and 5 bases respectively, with 13 bases between them. The CDR3 is 13 residues long. The CDR3 region has the DNA TGTGCCAGCAGTCAGGGAGGGGAATATGGCTACACCTTC. It is translated as CASSQGGEYGYTF.

The chain combines TRBV6-5 with TRBJ2-7; 9 bases agree with TRBD1. The V gene end was trimmed by 6 bases and the J gene end by 2 bases; junction bases not matched to a gene: 5. Germline V gene lookup returns CDR1 MNHEY and CDR2 SVGAGI. The CDR3 contains 14 residues. Written as DNA, the CDR3 is TGTGCCAGCAGAAGGACAGGGGACACCTACGAGCAGTACTTC. Its translation is CASRRTGDTYEQYF.

The J gene is TRBJ1-6, the V gene TRBV6-5; D uncertain. V was clipped by 6 bases and J by 2 bases, with 11 bases between them. Germline CDR1 reads MNHEY; CDR2 reads SVGAGI. This CDR3 comprises 15 residues. CDR3 loop: CASRYPGAYNSPLHF. The CDR3, as DNA: TGTGCCAGCAGGTACCCCGGGGCCTATAATTCACCCCTCCACTTT.

The chain employs TRBV5-1 and TRBJ2-1; possible D gene TRBD2, 5 bases. The V gene lost 0 bases and the J gene lost 6 bases, with 13 bases spanning the gap. Germline values: CDR1 SGHRS, CDR2 YFSETQ. There are 15 residues in the CDR3. The CDR3 sequence: CASSLGLSLGNEQFF. The DNA of the CDR3 is TGCGCCAGCAGCTTGGGACTATCGCTCGGCAATGAGCAGTTCTTC.

This clone was observed a single time. Sequence at one end of the junction differs from germline and may be a read error. The chain joins TRBV27 to TRBJ2-7; D perhaps matches TRBD2 (6 bases). This CDR3 is 14 amino acids long. CDR1 is MNHEY and CDR2 is SMNVEV in the germline V gene (reference sequence). The DNA of the CDR3 is TGTGCCAGCAGTTCATACCGGGACTCCCACGAGCAGTACTTC. Encoded protein: CASSSYRDSHEQYF.

The chain combines TRBV3-1 (or the pseudogene TRBV3-2) with TRBJ1-2; 10 bases agree with TRBD1. CDR3 length: 15 amino acids. Germline-derived CDR1 and CDR2 are LGHDT and YNNKEL (reference sequence). V shed 3 bases, J shed 3 bases, and the junction held 4 bases outside the gene matches. The CDR3 coding sequence is TGTGCCAGCAGCCAGGGGACAGGGGCAGACTATGGCTACACCTTC. The encoded protein is CASSQGTGADYGYTF.

The V gene is TRBV27, the J gene TRBJ2-1, with 8 bases matching TRBD2. The junction had 11 bases not matched to a gene; V was cut back by 5 bases and J by 8 bases. Germline CDR1 MNHEY, CDR2 SMNVEV (reference sequence). CDR3 size: 15 residues. The chain's CDR3 is CASSGRGLVFDEQFF. The CDR3 bases are TGTGCCAGCAGTGGGCGGGGACTAGTTTTCGATGAGCAGTTCTTC.

This clone was counted once. The chain uses TRBV27 and TRBJ2-5, with D perhaps matching TRBD1 (5 bases). CDR1 and CDR2 from the germline V gene are MNHEY and SMNVEV (reference sequence). CDR3 length: 14 residues. The V end was cut by 4 bases, the J end by 5 bases, with 14 bases between. CDR3 sequence (DNA): TGTGCCAGCAGTTCGAAGGGGTTGTGCGAGACCCAGTACTTC. It translates to CASSSKGLCETQYF.

The V and J genes are TRBV7-8 and TRBJ2-1; 9 nucleotides agree with TRBD2. V was pared by 0 bases and J by 2 bases, with 2 bases of the junction left unmatched. CDR3 length equals 16 residues. Germline V gene lookup returns CDR1 SGHVS and CDR2 FQNEAQ. CDR3 DNA sequence: TGTGCCAGCAGCTTAGCCAGCGGGAGGCCCTACAATGAGCAGTTCTTC. This codes for CASSLASGRPYNEQFF.

V and J are TRBV19 and TRBJ2-1, with 13 bases fitting TRBD2. Germline lookup yields CDR1 LNHDA and CDR2 SQIVND (reference sequence). This CDR3 region has 18 residues. V shed 5 bases and J 8 bases; nucleotides not matched to a gene: 15. The DNA of the CDR3 is TGTGCCAGTAGTCACACTAGCGGGAGGGCCTTGGAACCCGATGAGCAGTTCTTC. This gives the protein CASSHTSGRALEPDEQFF.

The rearrangement uses TRBV18 and TRBJ2-2; D remains unclear. V lost 4 bases, J lost 6 bases, and 9 bases lay in between. Germline V gives CDR1 KGHSH, CDR2 LQKENI. The CDR3 loop spans 13 amino acids. The CDR3 region has the DNA TGTGCCAGCTCACTTGGCCTGGCCGGGGAGCTGTTTTTT. Translated: CASSLGLAGELFF.

The CDR3 region has the DNA TGTGCCACCAGCAGAGATGTCGGGCAGGGCGGCCACGGCTACACCTTC. Its protein is CATSRDVGQGGHGYTF. The chain links TRBV15 to TRBJ1-2; D may be TRBD1 (5 bases). Germline V lookup: CDR1 LNHNV, CDR2 YYDKDF (reference sequence). The CDR3 has 16 amino acids. V lost 0 bases and J 8 bases, leaving 19 bases between the germline ends.

The chain links TRBV27 to TRBJ1-1, with TRBD1 as a possible D gene (5 bases). In germline, CDR1 is MNHEY, CDR2 SMNVEV (reference sequence). This CDR3 has 14 amino acids. V was pared by 3 bases and J by 3 bases, with 11 bases between. As DNA, the CDR3 is TGTGCCAGCAGTTTCGGGAGGGGAGACACTGAAGCTTTCTTT. This encodes CASSFGRGDTEAFF.

The chain carries TRBV19 and TRBJ2-4; no clear D gene. Germline V CDR1 and CDR2: LNHDA, SQIVND (reference sequence). The length of the CDR3 is 13 residues. The V gene lost 3 bases and the J gene lost 10 bases, with 13 bases spanning the gap. CDR3 residues: CASSISSSPIQYF. CDR3 coding DNA: TGTGCCAGTAGTATTAGTAGCTCCCCGATTCAGTACTTC.

The V and J genes are TRBV5-1 and TRBJ2-5; possibly TRBD2 for D (5 bases). Trimming pared 0 bases from V and 5 bases from J, leaving 17 bases between. The CDR3 sequence is 16 residues long. Germline CDR1 reads SGHRS; CDR2 reads YFSETQ. CDR3 protein: CASSLDGINSGETQYF. For the CDR3, the DNA is TGCGCCAGCAGCTTGGACGGGATCAACTCGGGGGAGACCCAGTACTTC.

This clone was observed a handful of times. V is TRBV4-2 and J is TRBJ2-7; 7 bases align to TRBD1. Germline lookup yields CDR1 LGHNA and CDR2 YNFKEQ. Losses at the gene ends were 2 bases for V and 2 bases for J; bases not matched to a gene: 6. The CDR3 is 15 residues long. For the CDR3, the DNA is TGTGCCAGCAGCCAATTCCGGGACAGAACCTACGAGCAGTACTTC. Protein sequence: CASSQFRDRTYEQYF.

The genes are TRBV9 and TRBJ2-5; D perhaps matches TRBD2 (6 bases). The V end lost 0 bases, the J end lost 5 bases, and 23 bases lay between the germline ends. Germline V gives CDR1 SGDLS, CDR2 YYNGEE. This CDR3 is 18 amino acids long. The CDR3 reads CASSVAPPSETSQETQYF. The CDR3 region has the DNA TGTGCCAGCAGCGTAGCCCCTCCTAGCGAGACTTCTCAGGAGACCCAGTACTTC.

The genes are TRBV11-3 and TRBJ2-7; 9 bases are a match to TRBD2. V gave up 1 base and J gave up 12 bases; unmatched junction bases: 10. The CDR3 has 14 residues. Germline-derived CDR1 and CDR2 are SGHNT and YENEEA. CDR3 in amino acids: CASSLAISGSRLYF. DNA of the CDR3: TGTGCCAGCAGCTTAGCTATTAGCGGGAGTAGGTTGTACTTC.

The CDR3 coding sequence is TGTGCCAGCAGCGGACGGGACAGGGGCGCAGATACGCAGTATTTT. Protein: CASSGRDRGADTQYF. This sequence joins TRBV21-1 and TRBJ2-3; the DNA was not compared with TRBD1, the D call given in the table. TRBV21-1 has pseudogene status. The length of the CDR3 is 15 residues.

The rearrangement joins TRBV2 to TRBJ2-1, with TRBD2 matching over 8 bases. CDR3 length: 16 amino acids. Germline V CDR1 and CDR2: SNHLY, FYNNEI. The V gene end was trimmed by 6 bases and the J gene end by 5 bases; junction bases not matched to a gene: 12. The CDR3 DNA sequence: TGTGCCAGCAGCGGACGTACCGGGACTAGAAACAATGAGCAGTTCTTC. It specifies CASSGRTGTRNNEQFF.